The subject of this entry is one T cell receptor (beta chain). As yet, its antigen is unknown. This sample stems from a study of identifying expanded T cells in peripheral blood. Points from the study as a whole: Clone count variance between roughly 2-week samples rose with total template count. Over approximately two and four weeks, about 15 and 19 clones changed, versus around 1.3 between replicates.

The V and J ends lost 5 bases and 1 base respectively, with 12 bases between them. Germline CDR1 is LNHDA and CDR2 is SQIVND (reference sequence). This CDR3 has 14 amino acids. No infections or other immune events were documented during collection. Generated by immunoSEQ multiplex PCR, the TCRdb table keeps only in-frame clones and is missing some. The sample has 85,000 to 120,000 clones; approximately 90% are singletons. The sequence came from a person between 18 and 69 years old in good health. The chain carries TRBV19 and TRBJ2-7; possible D gene TRBD1, 5 bases. Sequences were obtained from blood. CDR3 bases: TGTGCCAGTAGTCCGCGTGCAGGGTCCTACGAGCAGTACTTC. It specifies CASSPRAGSYEQYF.